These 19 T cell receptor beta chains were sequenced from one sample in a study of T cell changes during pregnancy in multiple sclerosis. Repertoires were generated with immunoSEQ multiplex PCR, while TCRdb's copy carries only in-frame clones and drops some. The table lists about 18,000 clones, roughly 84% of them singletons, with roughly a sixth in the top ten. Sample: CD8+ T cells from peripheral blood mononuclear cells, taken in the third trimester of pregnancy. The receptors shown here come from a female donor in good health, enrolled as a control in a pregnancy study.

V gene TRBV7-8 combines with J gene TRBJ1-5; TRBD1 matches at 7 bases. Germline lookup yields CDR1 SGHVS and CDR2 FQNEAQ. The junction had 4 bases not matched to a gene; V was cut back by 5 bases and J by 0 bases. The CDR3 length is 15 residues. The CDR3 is CASSPGTASNQPQHF. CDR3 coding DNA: TGTGCCAGCAGCCCCGGGACAGCTAGCAATCAGCCCCAGCATTTT.

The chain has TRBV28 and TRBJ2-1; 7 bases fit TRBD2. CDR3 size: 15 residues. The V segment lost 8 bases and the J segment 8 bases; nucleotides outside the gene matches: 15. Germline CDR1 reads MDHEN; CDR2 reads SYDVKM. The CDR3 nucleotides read TGTGCCAGCCGATTAGGGAGGGGAGGCTCCCATGAGCAGTTCTTC. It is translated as CASRLGRGGSHEQFF.

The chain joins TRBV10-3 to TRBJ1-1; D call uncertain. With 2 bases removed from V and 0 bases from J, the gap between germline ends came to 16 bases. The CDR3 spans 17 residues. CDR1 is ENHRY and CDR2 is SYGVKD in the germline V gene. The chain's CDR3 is CAISETPTHYLNTEAFF. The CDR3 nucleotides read TGTGCCATCAGTGAGACCCCGACACATTACCTGAACACTGAAGCTTTCTTT.

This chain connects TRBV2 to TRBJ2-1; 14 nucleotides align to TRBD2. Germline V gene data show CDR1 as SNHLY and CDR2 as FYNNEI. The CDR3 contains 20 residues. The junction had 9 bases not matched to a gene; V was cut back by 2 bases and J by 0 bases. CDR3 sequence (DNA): TGTGCCAGCAGTGAATCGGGACTAGCGGGGGCCACTAACTCCTACAATGAGCAGTTCTTC. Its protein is CASSESGLAGATNSYNEQFF.

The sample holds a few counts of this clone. The CDR3 protein is CAISGVLAVSSYNEQFF. CDR3 sequence (DNA): TGTGCCATCAGTGGGGTACTAGCGGTCAGCTCCTACAATGAGCAGTTCTTC. This rearrangement joins TRBV10-3 to TRBJ2-1; 8 positions match TRBD2. After removal of 4 bases from V and 0 bases from J, the junction contained 8 bases not matched to a gene. The CDR3 is 17 amino acids. CDR1 ENHRY and CDR2 SYGVKD come from the germline V gene.

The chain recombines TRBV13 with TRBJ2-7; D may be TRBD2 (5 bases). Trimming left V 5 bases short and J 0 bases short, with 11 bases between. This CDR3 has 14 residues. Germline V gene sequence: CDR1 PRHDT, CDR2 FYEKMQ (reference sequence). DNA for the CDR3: TGTGCCAGCAGCGATGGACTGAGCTCCTACGAGCAGTACTTC. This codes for CASSDGLSSYEQYF.

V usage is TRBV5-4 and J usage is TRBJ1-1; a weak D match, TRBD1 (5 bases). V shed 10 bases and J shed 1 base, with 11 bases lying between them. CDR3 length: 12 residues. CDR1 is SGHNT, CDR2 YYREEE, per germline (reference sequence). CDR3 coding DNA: TGTGCCTTTCGGAGGGGGAACACTGAAGCTTTCTTT. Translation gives CAFRRGNTEAFF. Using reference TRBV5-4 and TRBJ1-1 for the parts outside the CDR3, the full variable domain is ETGVTQSPTHLIKTRGQQVTLRCSSQSGHNTVSWYQQALGQGPQFIFQYYREEENGRGNFPPRFSGLQFPNYSSELNVNALELDDSALYLCAFRRGNTEAFFGQGTRLTVV.

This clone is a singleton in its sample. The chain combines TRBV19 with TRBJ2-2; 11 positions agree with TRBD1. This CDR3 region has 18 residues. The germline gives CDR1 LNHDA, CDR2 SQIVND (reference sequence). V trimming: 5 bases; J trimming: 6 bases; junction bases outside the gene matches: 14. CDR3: CASSASYRWDRGSGELFF. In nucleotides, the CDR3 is TGTGCCAGTAGTGCGTCGTACCGATGGGACAGGGGGTCCGGGGAGCTGTTTTTT.

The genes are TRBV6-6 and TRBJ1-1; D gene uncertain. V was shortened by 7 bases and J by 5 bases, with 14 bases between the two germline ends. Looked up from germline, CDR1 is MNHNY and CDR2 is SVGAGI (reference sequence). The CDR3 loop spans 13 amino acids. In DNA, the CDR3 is TGTGCCAGCACTGGAGGGATTAGAACTGAAGCTTTCTTT. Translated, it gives CASTGGIRTEAFF.

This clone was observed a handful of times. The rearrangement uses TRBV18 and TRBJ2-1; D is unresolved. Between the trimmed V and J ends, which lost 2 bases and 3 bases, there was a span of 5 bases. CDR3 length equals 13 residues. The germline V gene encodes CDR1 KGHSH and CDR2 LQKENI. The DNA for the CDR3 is TGTGCCAGCTCACCAGGCGGCTACAATGAGCAGTTCTTC. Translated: CASSPGGYNEQFF.

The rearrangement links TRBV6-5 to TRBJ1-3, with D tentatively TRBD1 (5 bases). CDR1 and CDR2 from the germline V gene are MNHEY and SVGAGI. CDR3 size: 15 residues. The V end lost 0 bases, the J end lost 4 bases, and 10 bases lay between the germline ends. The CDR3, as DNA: TGTGCCAGCAGTTACTCGGCAGGGCCCGGAAACACCATATATTTT. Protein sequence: CASSYSAGPGNTIYF.

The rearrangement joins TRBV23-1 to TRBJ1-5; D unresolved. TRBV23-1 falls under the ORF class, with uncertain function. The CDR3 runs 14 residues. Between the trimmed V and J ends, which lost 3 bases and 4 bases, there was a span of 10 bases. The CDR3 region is CASSHREENQPQHF. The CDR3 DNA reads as TGCGCCAGCAGTCATCGGGAGGAGAATCAGCCCCAGCATTTT.

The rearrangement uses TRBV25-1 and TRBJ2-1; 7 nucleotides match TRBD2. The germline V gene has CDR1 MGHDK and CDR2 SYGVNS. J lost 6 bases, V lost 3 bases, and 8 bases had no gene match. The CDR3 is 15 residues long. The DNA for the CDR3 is TGTGCCAGCAGTGAGACGACGCGGGAGCTCAATGAGCAGTTCTTC. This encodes CASSETTRELNEQFF. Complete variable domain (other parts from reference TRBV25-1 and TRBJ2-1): EADIYQTPRYLVIGTGKKITLECSQTMGHDKMYWYQQDPGMELHLIHYSYGVNSTEKGDLSSESTVSRIRTEHFPLTLESARPSHTSQYLCASSETTRELNEQFFGPGTRLTVL.

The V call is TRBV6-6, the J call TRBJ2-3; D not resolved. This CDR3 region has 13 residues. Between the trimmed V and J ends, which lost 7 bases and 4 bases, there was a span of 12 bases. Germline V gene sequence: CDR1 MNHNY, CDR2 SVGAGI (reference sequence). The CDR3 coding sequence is TGTGCCAGCACCGGATCGGGTGCAGATACGCAGTATTTT. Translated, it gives CASTGSGADTQYF.

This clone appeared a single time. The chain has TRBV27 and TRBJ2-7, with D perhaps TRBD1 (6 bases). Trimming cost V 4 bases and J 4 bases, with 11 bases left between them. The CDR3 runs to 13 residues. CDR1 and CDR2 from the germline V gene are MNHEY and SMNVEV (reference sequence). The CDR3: CASSYRVKYEQYF. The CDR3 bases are TGTGCCAGCAGTTACAGGGTTAAATACGAGCAGTACTTC.

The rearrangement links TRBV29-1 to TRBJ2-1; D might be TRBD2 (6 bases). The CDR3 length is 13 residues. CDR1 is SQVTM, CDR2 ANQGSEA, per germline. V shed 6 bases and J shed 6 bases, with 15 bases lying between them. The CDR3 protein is CSVLGLRGNEQFF. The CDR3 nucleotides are TGCAGCGTGCTGGGACTCCGGGGCAATGAGCAGTTCTTC.

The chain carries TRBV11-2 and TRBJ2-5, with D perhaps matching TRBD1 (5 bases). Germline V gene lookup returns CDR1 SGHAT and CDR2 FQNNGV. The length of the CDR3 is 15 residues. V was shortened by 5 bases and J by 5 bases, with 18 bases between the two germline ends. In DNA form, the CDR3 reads TGTGCCAGCAGCCCGTTCTTCGAGGCAGGGGAGACCCAGTACTTC. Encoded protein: CASSPFFEAGETQYF.

The CDR3 sequence: CASSIGTDRFESNQPQHF. In DNA, the CDR3 is TGTGCCAGTAGTATAGGGACAGACCGTTTCGAGAGCAATCAGCCCCAGCATTTT. This chain joins TRBV19 and TRBJ1-5, with D possibly being TRBD1 (6 bases). Germline values: CDR1 LNHDA, CDR2 SQIVND (reference sequence). Trimming removed 1 base from V and 1 base from J, with 17 bases in between. This CDR3 spans 18 amino acids.

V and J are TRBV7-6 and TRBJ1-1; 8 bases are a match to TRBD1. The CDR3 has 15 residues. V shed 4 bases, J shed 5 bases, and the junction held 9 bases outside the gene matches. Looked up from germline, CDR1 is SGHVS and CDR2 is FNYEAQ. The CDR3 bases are TGTGCCAGCAGCTACCCAGGGGGCGCGGATACTGAAGCTTTCTTT. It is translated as CASSYPGGADTEAFF. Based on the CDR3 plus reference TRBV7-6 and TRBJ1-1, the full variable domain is GAGVSQSPRYKVTKRGQDVALRCDPISGHVSLYWYRQALGQGPEFLTYFNYEAQQDKSGLPNDRFSAERPEGSISTLTIQRTEQRDSAMYRCASSYPGGADTEAFFGQGTRLTVV.